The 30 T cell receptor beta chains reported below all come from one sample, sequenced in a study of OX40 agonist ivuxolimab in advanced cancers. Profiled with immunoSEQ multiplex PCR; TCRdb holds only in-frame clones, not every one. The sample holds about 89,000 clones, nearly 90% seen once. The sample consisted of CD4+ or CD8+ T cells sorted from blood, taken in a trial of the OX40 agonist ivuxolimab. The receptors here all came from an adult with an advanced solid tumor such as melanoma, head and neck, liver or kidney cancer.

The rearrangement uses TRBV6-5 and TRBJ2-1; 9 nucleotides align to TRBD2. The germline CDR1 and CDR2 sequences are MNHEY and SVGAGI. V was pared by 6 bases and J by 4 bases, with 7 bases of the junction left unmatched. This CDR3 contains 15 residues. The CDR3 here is CASRASGVGYNEQFF. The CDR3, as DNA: TGTGCCAGCAGGGCTAGCGGGGTGGGTTACAATGAGCAGTTCTTC.

CDR3 loop: CASSAGARYEQYF. Written as DNA, the CDR3 is TGTGCCAGCAGTGCTGGGGCCCGCTACGAGCAGTACTTC. This rearrangement joins TRBV2 to TRBJ2-7, with D possibly being TRBD1 (5 bases). The CDR3 contains 13 residues. Trimming removed 4 bases from V and 3 bases from J, with 10 bases in between. Germline V gene sequence: CDR1 SNHLY, CDR2 FYNNEI.

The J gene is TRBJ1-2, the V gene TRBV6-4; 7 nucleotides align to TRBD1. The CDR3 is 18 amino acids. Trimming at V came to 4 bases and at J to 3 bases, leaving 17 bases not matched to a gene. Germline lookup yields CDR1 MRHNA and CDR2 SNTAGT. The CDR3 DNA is TGTGCCAGCAGTGCCGAACCTCTCCCTCAGGGGGAAGACTATGGCTACACCTTC. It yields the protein CASSAEPLPQGEDYGYTF.

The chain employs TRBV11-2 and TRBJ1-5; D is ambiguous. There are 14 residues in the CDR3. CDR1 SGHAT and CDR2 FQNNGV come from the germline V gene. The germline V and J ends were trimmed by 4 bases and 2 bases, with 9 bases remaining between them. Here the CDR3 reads CASSSSRGNQPQHF. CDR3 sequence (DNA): TGTGCCAGCAGCTCTAGCCGAGGCAATCAGCCCCAGCATTTT.

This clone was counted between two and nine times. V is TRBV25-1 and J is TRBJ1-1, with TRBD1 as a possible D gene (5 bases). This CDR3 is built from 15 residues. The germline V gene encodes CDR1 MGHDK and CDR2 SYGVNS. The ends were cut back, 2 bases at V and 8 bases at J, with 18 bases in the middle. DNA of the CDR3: TGTGCCAGCAGTGAACAAGGGGCAAGGGTAGGAGAAGCTTTCTTT. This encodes CASSEQGARVGEAFF.

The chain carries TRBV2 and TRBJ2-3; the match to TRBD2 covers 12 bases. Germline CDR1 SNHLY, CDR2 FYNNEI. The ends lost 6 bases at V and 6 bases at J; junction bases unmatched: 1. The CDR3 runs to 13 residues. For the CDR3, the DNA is TGTGCCAGCAGGCTAGCGGGGGGGGATACGCAGTATTTT. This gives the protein CASRLAGGDTQYF.

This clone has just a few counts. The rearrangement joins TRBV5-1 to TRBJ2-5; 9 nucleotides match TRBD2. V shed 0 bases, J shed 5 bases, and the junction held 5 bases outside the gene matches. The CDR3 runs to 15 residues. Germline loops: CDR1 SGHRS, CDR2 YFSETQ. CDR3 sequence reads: CASSLGAGGRETQYF. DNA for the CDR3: TGCGCCAGCAGCTTGGGAGCGGGGGGAAGGGAGACCCAGTACTTC.

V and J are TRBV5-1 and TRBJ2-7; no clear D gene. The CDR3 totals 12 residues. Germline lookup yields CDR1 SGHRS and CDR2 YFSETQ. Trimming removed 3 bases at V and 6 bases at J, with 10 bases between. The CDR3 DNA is TGCGCCAGCAGCTCGCCGGCACCCGAGCAGTACTTC. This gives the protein CASSSPAPEQYF.

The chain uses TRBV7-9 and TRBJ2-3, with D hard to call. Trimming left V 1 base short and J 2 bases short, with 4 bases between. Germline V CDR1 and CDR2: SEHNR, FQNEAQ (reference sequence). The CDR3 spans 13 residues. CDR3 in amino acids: CASSLVDTDTQYF. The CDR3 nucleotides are TGTGCCAGCAGCTTAGTAGACACAGATACGCAGTATTTT.

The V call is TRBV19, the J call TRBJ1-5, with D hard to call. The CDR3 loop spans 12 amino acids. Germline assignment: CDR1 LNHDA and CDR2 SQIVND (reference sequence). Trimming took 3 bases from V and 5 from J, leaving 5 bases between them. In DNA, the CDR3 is TGTGCCAGTAGTATGTGGGATCAGCCCCAGCATTTT. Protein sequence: CASSMWDQPQHF.

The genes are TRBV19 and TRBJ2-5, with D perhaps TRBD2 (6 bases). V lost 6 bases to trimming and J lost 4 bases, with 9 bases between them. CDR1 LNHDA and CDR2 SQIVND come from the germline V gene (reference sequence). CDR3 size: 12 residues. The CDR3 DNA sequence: TGTGCCAGTAGACGGGGGTCAGAGACCCAGTACTTC. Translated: CASRRGSETQYF.

CDR3 loop: CASSLTGTETEAFF. In nucleotides, the CDR3 is TGTGCCAGCAGCCTGACAGGGACGGAGACTGAAGCTTTCTTT. This rearrangement joins TRBV6-6 to TRBJ1-1, with 7 nucleotides matching TRBD1. V dropped 6 bases and J dropped 5; count of bases not matched to a gene: 9. This CDR3 is built from 14 residues. Looked up from germline, CDR1 is MNHNY and CDR2 is SVGAGI (reference sequence).

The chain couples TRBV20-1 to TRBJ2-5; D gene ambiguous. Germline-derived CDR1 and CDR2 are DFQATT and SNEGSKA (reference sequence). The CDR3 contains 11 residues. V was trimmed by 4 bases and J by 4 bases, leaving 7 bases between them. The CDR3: CSATSTETQYF. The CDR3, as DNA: TGCAGTGCTACCAGCACAGAGACCCAGTACTTC.

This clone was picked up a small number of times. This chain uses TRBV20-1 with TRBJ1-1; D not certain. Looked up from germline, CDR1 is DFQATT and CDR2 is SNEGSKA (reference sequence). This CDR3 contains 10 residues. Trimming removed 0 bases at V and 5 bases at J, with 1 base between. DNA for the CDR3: TGCAGTGCTAGAGAAACTGAAGCTTTCTTT. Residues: CSARETEAFF.

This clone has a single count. CDR3 sequence: CASSEVGTTYEQYF. CDR3 nucleotide sequence: TGTGCCAGCAGTGAAGTCGGGACTACCTACGAGCAGTACTTC. V usage is TRBV6-1 and J usage is TRBJ2-7, with 7 positions matching TRBD2. V lost 1 base and J lost 2; bases outside the gene matches: 2. In germline, CDR1 is MNHNS, CDR2 SASEGT. This CDR3 is 14 amino acids long.

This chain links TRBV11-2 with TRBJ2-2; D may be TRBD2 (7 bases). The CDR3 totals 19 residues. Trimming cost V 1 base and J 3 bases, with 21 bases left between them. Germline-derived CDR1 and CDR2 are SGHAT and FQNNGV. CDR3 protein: CASSLGGLRGRGHTGELFF. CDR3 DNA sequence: TGTGCCAGCAGCTTAGGTGGCCTGCGTGGGCGGGGGCACACCGGGGAGCTGTTTTTT.

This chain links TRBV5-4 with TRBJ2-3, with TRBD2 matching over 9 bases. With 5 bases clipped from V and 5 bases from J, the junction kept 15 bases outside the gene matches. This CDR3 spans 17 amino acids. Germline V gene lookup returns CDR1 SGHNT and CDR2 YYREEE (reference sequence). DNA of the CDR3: TGTGCCAGCAGACCTCAGTGGGCGGGGGGGCAGAGAGATACGCAGTATTTT. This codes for CASRPQWAGGQRDTQYF. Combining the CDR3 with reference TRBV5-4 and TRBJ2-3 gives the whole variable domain ETGVTQSPTHLIKTRGQQVTLRCSSQSGHNTVSWYQQALGQGPQFIFQYYREEENGRGNFPPRFSGLQFPNYSSELNVNALELDDSALYLCASRPQWAGGQRDTQYFGPGTRLTVL.

CDR3 loop: CASSQNTRQGSSIVLTF. The CDR3 DNA is TGTGCCAGCAGCCAAAACACTCGACAGGGGAGCTCCATAGTCCTGACTTTC. The V and J genes are TRBV11-1 and TRBJ2-6; 8 bases are shared with TRBD1. CDR1 is SGHAT and CDR2 is FQDESV in the germline V gene (reference sequence). This CDR3 comprises 17 residues. V lost 5 bases to trimming and J lost 13 bases; unmatched junction nucleotides: 19.

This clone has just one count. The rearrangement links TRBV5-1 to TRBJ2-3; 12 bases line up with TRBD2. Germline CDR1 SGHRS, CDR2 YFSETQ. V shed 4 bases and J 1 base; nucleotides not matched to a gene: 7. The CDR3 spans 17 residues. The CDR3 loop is CASSPRLAGERTDTQYF. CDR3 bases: TGCGCCAGCAGCCCTAGACTAGCGGGGGAACGCACAGATACGCAGTATTTT.

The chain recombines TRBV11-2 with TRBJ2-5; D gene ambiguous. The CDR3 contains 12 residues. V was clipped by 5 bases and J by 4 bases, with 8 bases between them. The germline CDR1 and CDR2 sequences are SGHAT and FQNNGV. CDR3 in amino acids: CASSQSRETQYF. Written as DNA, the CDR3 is TGTGCCAGCAGCCAAAGCCGAGAGACCCAGTACTTC.

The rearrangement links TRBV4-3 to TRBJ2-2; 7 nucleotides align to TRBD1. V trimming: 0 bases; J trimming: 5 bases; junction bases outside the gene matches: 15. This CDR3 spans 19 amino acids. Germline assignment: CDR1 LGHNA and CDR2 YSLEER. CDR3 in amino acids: CASSQDIRKGRGWTGELFF. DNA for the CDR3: TGCGCCAGCAGCCAAGATATAAGGAAAGGCAGGGGGTGGACCGGGGAGCTGTTTTTT.

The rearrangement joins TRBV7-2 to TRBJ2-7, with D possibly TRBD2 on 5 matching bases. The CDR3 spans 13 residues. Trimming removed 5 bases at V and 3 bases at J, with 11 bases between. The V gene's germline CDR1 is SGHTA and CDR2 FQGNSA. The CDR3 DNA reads TGTGCCAGCAGCCTGCTAGCCTACTACGAGCAGTACTTC. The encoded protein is CASSLLAYYEQYF.

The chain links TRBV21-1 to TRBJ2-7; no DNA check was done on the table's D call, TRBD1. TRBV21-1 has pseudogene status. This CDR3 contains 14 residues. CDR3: CASSKLGGSYEQYF. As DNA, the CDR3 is TGTGCCAGCAGCAAATTAGGGGGATCCTACGAGCAGTACTTC.

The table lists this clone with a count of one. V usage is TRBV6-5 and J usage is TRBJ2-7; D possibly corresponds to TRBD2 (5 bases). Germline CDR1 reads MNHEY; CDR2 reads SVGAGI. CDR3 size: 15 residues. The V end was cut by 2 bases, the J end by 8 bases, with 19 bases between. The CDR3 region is CASSYPQRVGSQQYF. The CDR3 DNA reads TGTGCCAGCAGTTACCCGCAGAGGGTCGGTAGCCAGCAGTACTTC.

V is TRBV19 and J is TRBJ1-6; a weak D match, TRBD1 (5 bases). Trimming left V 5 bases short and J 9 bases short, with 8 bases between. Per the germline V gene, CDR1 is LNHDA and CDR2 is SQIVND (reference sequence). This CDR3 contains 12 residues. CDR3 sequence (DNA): TGTGCCAGTAGTCATAGGGGTTCACCCCTCCACTTT. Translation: CASSHRGSPLHF.

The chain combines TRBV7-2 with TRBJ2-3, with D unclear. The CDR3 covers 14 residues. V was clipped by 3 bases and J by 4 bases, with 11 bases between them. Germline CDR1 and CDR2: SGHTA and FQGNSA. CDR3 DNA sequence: TGTGCCAGCAGCTTGGTTTCGTTTTCAGATACGCAGTATTTT. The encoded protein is CASSLVSFSDTQYF. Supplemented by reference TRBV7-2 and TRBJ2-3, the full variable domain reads GAGVSQSPSNKVTEKGKDVELRCDPISGHTALYWYRQSLGQGLEFLIYFQGNSAPDKSGLPSDRFSAERTGGSVSTLTIQRTQQEDSAVYLCASSLVSFSDTQYFGPGTRLTVL.

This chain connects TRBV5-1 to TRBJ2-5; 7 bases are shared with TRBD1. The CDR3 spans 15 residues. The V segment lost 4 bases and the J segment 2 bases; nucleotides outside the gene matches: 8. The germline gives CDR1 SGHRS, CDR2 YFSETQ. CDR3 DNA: TGCGCCAGCAGCCCAACCGGGACAGAGCAAGAGACCCAGTACTTC. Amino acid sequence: CASSPTGTEQETQYF.

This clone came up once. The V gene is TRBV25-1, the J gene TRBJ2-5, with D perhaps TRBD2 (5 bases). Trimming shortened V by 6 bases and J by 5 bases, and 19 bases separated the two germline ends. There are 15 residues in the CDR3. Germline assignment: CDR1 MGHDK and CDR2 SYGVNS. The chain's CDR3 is CASRSEEARGETQYF. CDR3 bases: TGTGCCAGCAGATCAGAGGAGGCGCGAGGGGAGACCCAGTACTTC.

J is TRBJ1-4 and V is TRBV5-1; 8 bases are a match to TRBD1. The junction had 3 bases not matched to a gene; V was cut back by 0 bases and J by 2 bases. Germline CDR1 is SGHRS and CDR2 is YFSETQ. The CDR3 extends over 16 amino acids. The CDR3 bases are TGCGCCAGCAGCTTGGGCGGACAGGGCACTAATGAAAAACTGTTTTTT. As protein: CASSLGGQGTNEKLFF.

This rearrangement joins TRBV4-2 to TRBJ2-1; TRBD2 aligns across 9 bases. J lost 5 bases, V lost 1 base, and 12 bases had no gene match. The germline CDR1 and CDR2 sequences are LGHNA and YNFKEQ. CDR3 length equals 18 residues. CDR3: CASSQARGGGGADNEQFF. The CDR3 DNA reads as TGTGCCAGCAGCCAAGCCAGGGGAGGCGGGGGGGCCGACAATGAGCAGTTCTTC.